A selection of T cell receptor beta chains follows, all from one sample in a study of CD4+ T cells in melanoma. Profiled with immunoSEQ multiplex PCR; TCRdb holds only in-frame clones, not every one. The data contain fewer than 20,000 clones, around 85% of them seen just once; the ten biggest clones take up about 5%. Sequenced material: cells from a culture (not recorded whether cultured in vitro). Every receptor here comes from a human donor with melanoma. Each CDR3 is given without its conserved first and last residue.

V,J,CDR3
TRBV5-5,TRBJ2-2,ASSFRSGNTGELF
TRBV6-5,TRBJ1-3,ASSYDRFSGNTIY
TRBV11-2,TRBJ1-1,ASSYQAQTGAF
TRBV5-1,TRBJ2-3,ASSLGRGGYTDTQY
TRBV27,TRBJ1-2,ASRTGINYGYT
TRBV7-9,TRBJ2-1,ASSPGTSGSNEQF
TRBV5-1,TRBJ2-3,ASSPNPGQGPQGATQY
TRBV2,TRBJ2-2,ASRHGAGELF
TRBV5-1,TRBJ1-3,ASSLVGVPGNTIY
TRBV6-5,TRBJ2-7,ASSYTRGNEQY
TRBV5-4,TRBJ2-7,ASRPGQSYEQY
TRBV28,TRBJ2-3,ASSSPGTAARDTQY
TRBV4-1,TRBJ1-1,ASSQDRGPPLAF
TRBV7-9,TRBJ1-2,ASSSNRVAGTNYGYT
TRBV10-3,TRBJ1-4,AISEFGLNYGTNEKLF
TRBV6-5,TRBJ1-6,ASSSSVDNSPLH
TRBV6-1,TRBJ1-3,ASTSGGSGNTIY
TRBV2,TRBJ1-5,ASSTGQGYSNQPQH
TRBV5-4,TRBJ2-1,ASSPRVVGTKRDEQF
TRBV15,TRBJ1-1,ATSRGGWNTEAF
TRBV30,TRBJ2-6,AWTVKGSGANVLT
TRBV9,TRBJ1-5,ASSVAPNQPQH
TRBV6-1,TRBJ2-3,ASSPRTGSDTQY
TRBV6-6,TRBJ1-2,ASSYPGRMFYGYT
TRBV9,TRBJ2-2,ASSAQAGELF
TRBV6-5,TRBJ1-1,ASRRQGAKDTEAF
TRBV5-1,TRBJ2-5,ASSFLGETQY